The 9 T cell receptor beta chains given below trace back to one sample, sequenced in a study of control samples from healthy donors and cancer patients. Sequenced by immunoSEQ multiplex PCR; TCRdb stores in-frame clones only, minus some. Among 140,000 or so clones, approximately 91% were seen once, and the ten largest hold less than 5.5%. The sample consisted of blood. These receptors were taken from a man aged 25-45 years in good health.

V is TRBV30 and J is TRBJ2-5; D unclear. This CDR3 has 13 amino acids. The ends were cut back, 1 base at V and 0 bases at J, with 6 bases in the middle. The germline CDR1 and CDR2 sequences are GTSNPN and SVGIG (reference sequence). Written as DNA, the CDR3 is TGTGCCTGGAGTGCGTGGGACCAAGAGACCCAGTACTTC. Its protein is CAWSAWDQETQYF.

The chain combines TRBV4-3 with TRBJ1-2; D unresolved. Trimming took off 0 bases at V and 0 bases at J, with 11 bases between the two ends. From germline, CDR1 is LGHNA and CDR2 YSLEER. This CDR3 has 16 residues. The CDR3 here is CASSQDEAGANYGYTF. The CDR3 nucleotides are TGCGCCAGCAGCCAAGATGAGGCAGGAGCTAACTATGGCTACACCTTC.

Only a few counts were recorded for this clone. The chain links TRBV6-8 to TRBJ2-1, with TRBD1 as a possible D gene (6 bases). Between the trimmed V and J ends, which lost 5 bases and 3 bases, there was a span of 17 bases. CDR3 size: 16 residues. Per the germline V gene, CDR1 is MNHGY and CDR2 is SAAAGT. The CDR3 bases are TGTGCCAGCAGTAACAATCACAGGGCCCGCTACAATGAGCAGTTCTTC. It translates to CASSNNHRARYNEQFF.

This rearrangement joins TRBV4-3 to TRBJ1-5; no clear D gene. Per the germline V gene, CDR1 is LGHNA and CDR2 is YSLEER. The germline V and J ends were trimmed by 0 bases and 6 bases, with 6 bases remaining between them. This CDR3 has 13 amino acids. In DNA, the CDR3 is TGCGCCAGCAGCCAAGATCGGCTTCAGCCCCAGCATTTT. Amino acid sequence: CASSQDRLQPQHF.

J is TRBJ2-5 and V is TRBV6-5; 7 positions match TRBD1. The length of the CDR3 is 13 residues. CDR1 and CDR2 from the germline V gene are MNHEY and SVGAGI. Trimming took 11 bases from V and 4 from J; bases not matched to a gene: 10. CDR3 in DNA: TGTGCCTCCAAGGGGGCGCCTCCAGAGACCCAGTACTTC. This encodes CASKGAPPETQYF.

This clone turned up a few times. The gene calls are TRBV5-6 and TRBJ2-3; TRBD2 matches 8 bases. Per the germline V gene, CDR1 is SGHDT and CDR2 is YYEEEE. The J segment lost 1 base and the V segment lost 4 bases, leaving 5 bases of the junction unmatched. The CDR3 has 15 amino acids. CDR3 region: CASSPAGGRTDTQYF. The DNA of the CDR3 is TGTGCCAGCAGCCCCGCGGGGGGTCGCACAGATACGCAGTATTTT.

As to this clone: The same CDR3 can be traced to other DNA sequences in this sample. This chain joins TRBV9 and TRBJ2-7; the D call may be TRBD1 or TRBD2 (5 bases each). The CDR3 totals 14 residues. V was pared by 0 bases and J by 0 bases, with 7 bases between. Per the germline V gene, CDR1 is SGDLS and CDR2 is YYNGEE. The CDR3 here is CASSVEGSSYEQYF. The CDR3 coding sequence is TGTGCCAGCAGCGTAGAGGGGAGCTCCTACGAGCAGTACTTC. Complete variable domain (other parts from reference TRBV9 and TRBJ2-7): DSGVTQTPKHLITATGQRVTLRCSPRSGDLSVYWYQQSLDQGLQFLIQYYNGEERAKGNILERFSAQQFPDLHSELNLSSLELGDSALYFCASSVEGSSYEQYFGPGTRLTVT.

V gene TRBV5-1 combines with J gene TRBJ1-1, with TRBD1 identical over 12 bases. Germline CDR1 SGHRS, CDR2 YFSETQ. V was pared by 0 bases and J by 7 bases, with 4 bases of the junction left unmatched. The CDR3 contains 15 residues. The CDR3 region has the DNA TGCGCCAGCAGCTTGGGGGACAGGGGGCTGCTTGAAGCTTTCTTT. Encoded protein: CASSLGDRGLLEAFF. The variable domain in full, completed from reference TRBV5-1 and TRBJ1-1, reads KAGVTQTPRYLIKTRGQQVTLSCSPISGHRSVSWYQQTPGQGLQFLFEYFSETQRNKGNFPGRFSGRQFSNSRSEMNVSTLELGDSALYLCASSLGDRGLLEAFFGQGTRLTVV.

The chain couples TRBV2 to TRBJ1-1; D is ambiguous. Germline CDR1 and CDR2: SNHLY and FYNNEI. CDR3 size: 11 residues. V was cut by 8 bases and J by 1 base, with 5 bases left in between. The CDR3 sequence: CASLENTEAFF. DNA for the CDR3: TGTGCCAGCCTGGAGAACACTGAAGCTTTCTTT.